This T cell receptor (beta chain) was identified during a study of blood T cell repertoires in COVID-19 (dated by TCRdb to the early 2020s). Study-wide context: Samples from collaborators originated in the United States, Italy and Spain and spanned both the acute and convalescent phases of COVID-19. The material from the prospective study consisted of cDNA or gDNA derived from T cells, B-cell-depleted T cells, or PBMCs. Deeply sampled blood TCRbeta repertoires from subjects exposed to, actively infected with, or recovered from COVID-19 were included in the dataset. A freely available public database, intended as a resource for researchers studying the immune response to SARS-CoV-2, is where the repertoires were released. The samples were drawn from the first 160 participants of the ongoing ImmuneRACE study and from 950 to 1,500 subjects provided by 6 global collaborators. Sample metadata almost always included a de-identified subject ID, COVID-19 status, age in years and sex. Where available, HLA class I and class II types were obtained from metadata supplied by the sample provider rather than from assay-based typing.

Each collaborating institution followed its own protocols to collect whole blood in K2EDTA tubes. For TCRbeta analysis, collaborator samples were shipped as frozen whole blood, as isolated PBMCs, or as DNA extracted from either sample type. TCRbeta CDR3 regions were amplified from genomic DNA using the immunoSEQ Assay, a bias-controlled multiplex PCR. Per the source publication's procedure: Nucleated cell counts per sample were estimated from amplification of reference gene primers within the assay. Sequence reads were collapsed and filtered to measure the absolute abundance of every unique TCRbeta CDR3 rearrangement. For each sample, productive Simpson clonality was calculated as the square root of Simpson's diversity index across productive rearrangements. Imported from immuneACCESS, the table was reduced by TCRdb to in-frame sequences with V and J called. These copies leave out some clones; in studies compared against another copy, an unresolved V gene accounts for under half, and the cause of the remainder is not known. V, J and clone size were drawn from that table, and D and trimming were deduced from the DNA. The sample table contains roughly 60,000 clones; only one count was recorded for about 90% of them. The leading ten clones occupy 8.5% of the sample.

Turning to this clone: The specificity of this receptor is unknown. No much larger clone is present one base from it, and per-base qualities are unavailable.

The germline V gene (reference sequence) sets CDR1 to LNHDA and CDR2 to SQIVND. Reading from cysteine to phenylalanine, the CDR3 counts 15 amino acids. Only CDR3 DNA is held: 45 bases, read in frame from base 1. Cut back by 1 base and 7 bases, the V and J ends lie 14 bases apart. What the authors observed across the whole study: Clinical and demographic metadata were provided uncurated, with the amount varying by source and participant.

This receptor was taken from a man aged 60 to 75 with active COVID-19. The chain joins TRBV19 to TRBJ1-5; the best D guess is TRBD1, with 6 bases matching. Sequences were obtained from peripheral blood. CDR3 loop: CASSIVTTTGQPQHF. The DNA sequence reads TGTGCCAGTAGTATAGTTACTACTACAGGGCAGCCCCAGCATTTT.